This T cell receptor (beta chain) comes out of a study of CD8+ T cells in alopecia areata. Study-wide context: The study gave tofacitinib for 6 to 18 months, then 6 months off drug. Findings and limits, study-wide: In scalp samples, resident alphabeta T cells of normal skin are also sequenced.

The germline V and J ends were trimmed by 1 base and 8 bases, with 8 bases remaining between them. Germline CDR1 is SGHTA and CDR2 is FQGNSA. The CDR3 runs to 13 residues. Regarding treatment: oral pan-JAK inhibitor, 5-10 mg twice daily. Both peripheral blood and punch biopsies of lesional scalp skin were obtained from patients who had alopecia areata. Extraction and reverse transcription of RNA yielded cDNA as the sequencing template. Sequenced by immunoSEQ multiplex PCR; TCRdb stores in-frame clones only, minus some. The repertoire consists of about 210,000 clones, with roughly two fifths occurring once and the leading ten covering around 0.48%. This clone was detected a few times. The target antigen is unknown.

V gene TRBV7-2 combines with J gene TRBJ2-2, with no clear D. This TCR was recovered from a human donor with alopecia areata. The specimen was CD4+ T cells sorted from blood, collected at approximately week 30, from a patient treated with tofacitinib. The CDR3 loop is CASSLDSMGELFF. The CDR3 DNA reads TGTGCCAGCAGCTTAGATAGTATGGGGGAGCTGTTTTTT.